The 6 T cell receptor beta chains below come from one sample, sequenced in a study of blood T cell repertoires in COVID-19. The protocol was immunoSEQ multiplex PCR, while the TCRdb copy is restricted to in-frame clones and leaves out a portion. The table lists about 120,000 clones, more than 65% of them singletons. The sequencing sample was made of peripheral blood. These receptors were obtained from a human donor in a cohort sampled during active COVID-19.

The chain employs TRBV23-1 and TRBJ1-5; 8 bases agree with TRBD1. TRBV23-1 is noted as an ORF with a role that remains uncertain. V was pared by 5 bases and J by 2 bases, with 11 bases of the junction left unmatched. The CDR3 has 17 residues. The CDR3 sequence is CASSKRTGRGGNQPQHF. The CDR3, as DNA: TGCGCCAGCAGTAAACGGACAGGGCGGGGCGGCAATCAGCCCCAGCATTTT.

The gene calls are TRBV19 and TRBJ2-3, with 10 bases identical to TRBD2. V trimming: 3 bases; J trimming: 2 bases; junction bases outside the gene matches: 8. The germline V gene has CDR1 LNHDA and CDR2 SQIVND (reference sequence). This CDR3 region has 17 residues. As DNA, the CDR3 is TGTGCCAGTAGTATTGCCGGACTAGCGGTTCTCACAGATACGCAGTATTTT. This encodes CASSIAGLAVLTDTQYF. The whole variable domain, filled in from reference TRBV19 and TRBJ2-3, reads DGGITQSPKYLFRKEGQNVTLSCEQNLNHDAMYWYRQDPGQGLRLIYYSQIVNDFQKGDIAEGYSVSREKKESFPLTVTSAQKNPTAFYLCASSIAGLAVLTDTQYFGPGTRLTVL.

This rearrangement joins TRBV5-5 to TRBJ1-2, with D hard to call. Trimming removed 5 bases from V and 0 bases from J, with 14 bases in between. Germline CDR1 and CDR2: SGHKS and YYEKEE (reference sequence). This CDR3 comprises 15 residues. CDR3 residues: CASSFLLTANYGYTF. The DNA of the CDR3 is TGTGCCAGCAGTTTTTTACTCACAGCTAACTATGGCTACACCTTC.

The chain has TRBV5-1 and TRBJ2-5; D remains ambiguous. Trimming removed 3 bases from V and 2 bases from J, with 5 bases in between. The CDR3 is 12 amino acids. CDR1 SGHRS and CDR2 YFSETQ come from the germline V gene. The CDR3 sequence: CASSSQQETQYF. CDR3 nucleotides: TGCGCCAGCAGCTCACAACAAGAGACCCAGTACTTC.

This rearrangement joins TRBV30 to TRBJ2-1; 7 nucleotides line up with TRBD1. Germline CDR1 reads GTSNPN; CDR2 reads SVGIG (reference sequence). The J segment lost 6 bases and the V segment lost 5 bases, leaving 7 bases of the junction unmatched. This CDR3 region has 13 residues. CDR3 sequence: CAWGNPGGNEQFF. In nucleotides, the CDR3 is TGTGCCTGGGGGAATCCAGGGGGCAATGAGCAGTTCTTC.

The V and J genes are TRBV2 and TRBJ2-7, with D hard to call. Trimming stripped 5 bases from V and 4 bases from J, with 9 bases between. Germline V gene sequence: CDR1 SNHLY, CDR2 FYNNEI. The CDR3 contains 12 residues. The CDR3 DNA reads TGTGCCAGCAGTTCCGACACGTACGAGCAGTACTTC. Amino acids: CASSSDTYEQYF. Full variable domain (rest looked up from reference TRBV2 and TRBJ2-7): EPEVTQTPSHQVTQMGQEVILRCVPISNHLYFYWYRQILGQKVEFLVSFYNNEISEKSEIFDDQFSVERPDGSNFTLKIRSTKLEDSAMYFCASSSDTYEQYFGPGTRLTVT.